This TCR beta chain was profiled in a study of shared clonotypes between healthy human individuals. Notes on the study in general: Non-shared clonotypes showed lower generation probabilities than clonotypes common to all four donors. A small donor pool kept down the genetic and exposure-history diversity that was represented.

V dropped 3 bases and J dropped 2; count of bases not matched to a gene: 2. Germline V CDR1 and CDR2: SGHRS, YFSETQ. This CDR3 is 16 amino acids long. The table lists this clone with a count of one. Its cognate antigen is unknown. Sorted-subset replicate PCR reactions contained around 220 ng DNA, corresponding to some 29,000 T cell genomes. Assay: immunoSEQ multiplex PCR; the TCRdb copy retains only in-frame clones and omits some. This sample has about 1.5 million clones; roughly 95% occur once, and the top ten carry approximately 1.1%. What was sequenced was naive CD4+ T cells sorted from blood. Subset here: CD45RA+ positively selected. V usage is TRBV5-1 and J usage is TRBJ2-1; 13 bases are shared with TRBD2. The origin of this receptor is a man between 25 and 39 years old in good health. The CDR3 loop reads CASSSGLAGPYNEQFF. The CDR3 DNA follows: TGCGCCAGCAGCTCGGGACTAGCGGGGCCCTACAATGAGCAGTTCTTC.